The TCR beta chain under discussion was sequenced for a study of blood T cell repertoires in COVID-19. TCRdb keeps only in-frame clones here, not all; method: immunoSEQ multiplex PCR. The profile shows 200,000 or so clones, approximately 84% of them singletons. This CDR3 contains 12 residues. V lost 4 bases to trimming and J lost 8 bases, with 11 bases between them. The V gene's germline CDR1 is SNHLY and CDR2 FYNNEI. This clone was seen just once. The chain joins TRBV2 to TRBJ1-2; weak D call: TRBD1 (5 bases). The source is a man between 40 and 49 years old who had recovered from COVID-19. The sample consisted of PBMCs or T cells enriched from blood (not recorded which). The CDR3 DNA reads as TGTGCCAGCAGTGGCGGGGGTAACGGCTACACCTTC. Its protein is CASSGGGNGYTF.